Included here is one TCR beta chain sequence, with context. TCRdb itself ran the 5' RACE reads through MiXCR, one entry per CDR3 protein. The sample comprises 1.5 million to 2 million distinct CDR3 sequences, roughly a third of which are singletons, and about 0.25% rests with the top ten. This CDR3 comprises 16 residues. Germline loops: CDR1 DFQATT, CDR2 SNEGSKA (reference sequence). V dropped 2 bases and J dropped 4; count of bases not matched to a gene: 5. The data were obtained in a study of identical twins. This TCR was sampled from a newborn girl in good health. The material sequenced was cord blood. J is TRBJ1-6 and V is TRBV20-1; 10 nucleotides match TRBD1. CDR3 region: CSARPGTGAYNSPLHF. As DNA, the CDR3 is TGCAGTGCTAGACCGGGGACAGGGGCATATAATTCACCCCTCCACTTT.